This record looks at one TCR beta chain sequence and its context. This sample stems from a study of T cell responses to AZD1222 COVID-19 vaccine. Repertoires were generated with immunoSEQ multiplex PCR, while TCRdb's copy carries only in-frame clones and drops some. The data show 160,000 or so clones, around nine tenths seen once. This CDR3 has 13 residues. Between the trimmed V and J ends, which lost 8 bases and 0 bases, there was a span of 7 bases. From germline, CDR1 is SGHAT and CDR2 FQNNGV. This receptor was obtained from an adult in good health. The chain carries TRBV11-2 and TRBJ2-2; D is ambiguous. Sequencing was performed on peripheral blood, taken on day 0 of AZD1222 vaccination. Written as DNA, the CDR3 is TGTGCCAGCTCCACTCCGAACACCGGGGAGCTGTTTTTT. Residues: CASSTPNTGELFF.